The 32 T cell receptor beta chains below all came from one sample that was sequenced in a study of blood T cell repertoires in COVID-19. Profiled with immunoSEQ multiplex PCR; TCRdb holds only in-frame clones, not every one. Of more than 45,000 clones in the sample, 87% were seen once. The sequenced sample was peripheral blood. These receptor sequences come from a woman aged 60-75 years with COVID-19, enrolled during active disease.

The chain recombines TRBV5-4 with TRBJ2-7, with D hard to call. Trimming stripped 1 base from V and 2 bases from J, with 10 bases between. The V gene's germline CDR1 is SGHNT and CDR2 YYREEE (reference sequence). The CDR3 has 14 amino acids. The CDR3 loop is CASSLWNYPYEQYF. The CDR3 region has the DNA TGTGCCAGCAGCTTGTGGAACTACCCCTACGAGCAGTACTTC.

CDR3 nucleotide sequence: TGTGCCAGCAGTTCCTTACCCGGACTTGGCACAGATACGCAGTATTTT. Amino acid sequence: CASSSLPGLGTDTQYF. The V and J genes are TRBV28 and TRBJ2-3; perhaps TRBD2 as D (5 bases). The CDR3 spans 16 residues. V lost 4 bases and J 1 base, leaving 15 bases between the germline ends. CDR1 and CDR2 (germline): MDHEN, SYDVKM.

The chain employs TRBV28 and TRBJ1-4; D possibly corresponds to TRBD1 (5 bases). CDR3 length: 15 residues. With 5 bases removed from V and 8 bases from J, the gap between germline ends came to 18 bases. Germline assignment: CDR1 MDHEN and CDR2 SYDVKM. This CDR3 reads CASSPAGVFQEKLFF. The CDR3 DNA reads TGTGCCAGCAGTCCCGCGGGGGTGTTCCAGGAAAAACTGTTTTTT.

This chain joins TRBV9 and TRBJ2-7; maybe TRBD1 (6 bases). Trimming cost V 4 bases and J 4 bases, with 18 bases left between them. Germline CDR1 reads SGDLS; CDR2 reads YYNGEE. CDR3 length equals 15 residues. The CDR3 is CASSPALGAGYEQYF. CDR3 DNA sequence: TGTGCCAGCAGCCCCGCGTTGGGGGCTGGGTACGAGCAGTACTTC.

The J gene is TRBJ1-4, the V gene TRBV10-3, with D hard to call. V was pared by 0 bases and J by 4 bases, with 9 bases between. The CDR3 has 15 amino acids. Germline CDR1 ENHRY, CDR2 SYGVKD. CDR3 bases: TGTGCCATCAGTGAGTCGGTACAGTATAATGAAAAACTGTTTTTT. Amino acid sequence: CAISESVQYNEKLFF.

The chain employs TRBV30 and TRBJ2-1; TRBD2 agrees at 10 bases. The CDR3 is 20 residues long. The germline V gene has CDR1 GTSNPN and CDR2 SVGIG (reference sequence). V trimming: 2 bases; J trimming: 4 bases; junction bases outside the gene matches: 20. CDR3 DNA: TGTGCCTGGAGTCGACGGCGGGGACTAGCGTCCAAAGAGGTTTACAATGAGCAGTTCTTC. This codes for CAWSRRRGLASKEVYNEQFF.

CDR3 loop: CASSRLAGGPGELFF. Here the CDR3 DNA reads TGTGCCAGCAGCCGACTAGCGGGAGGGCCCGGGGAGCTGTTTTTT. This chain links TRBV3-1 (or the pseudogene TRBV3-2) with TRBJ2-2; 14 bases are a match to TRBD2. This CDR3 has 15 amino acids. The germline CDR1 and CDR2 sequences are LGHDT and YNNKEL (reference sequence). The ends lost 4 bases at V and 6 bases at J; junction bases unmatched: 1.

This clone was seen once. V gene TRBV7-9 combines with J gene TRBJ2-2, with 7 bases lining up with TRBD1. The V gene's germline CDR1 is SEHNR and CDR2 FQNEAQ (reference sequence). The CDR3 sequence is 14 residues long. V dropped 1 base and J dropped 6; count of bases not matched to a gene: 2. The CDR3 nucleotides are TGTGCCAGCAGCTTAGACAGGGGAGCCGGGGAGCTGTTTTTT. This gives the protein CASSLDRGAGELFF.

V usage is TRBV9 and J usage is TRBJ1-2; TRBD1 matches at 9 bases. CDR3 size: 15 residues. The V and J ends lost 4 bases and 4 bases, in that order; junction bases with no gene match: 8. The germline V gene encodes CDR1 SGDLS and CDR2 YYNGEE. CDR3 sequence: CASSKTGTGFYGYTF. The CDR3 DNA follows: TGTGCCAGCAGCAAAACCGGGACAGGGTTCTATGGCTACACCTTC.

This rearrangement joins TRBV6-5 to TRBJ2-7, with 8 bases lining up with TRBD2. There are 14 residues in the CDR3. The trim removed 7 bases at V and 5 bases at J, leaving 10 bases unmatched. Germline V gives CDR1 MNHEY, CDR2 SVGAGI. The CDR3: CASIAGTRNNEQYF. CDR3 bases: TGTGCCAGCATTGCCGGGACTAGAAATAACGAGCAGTACTTC.

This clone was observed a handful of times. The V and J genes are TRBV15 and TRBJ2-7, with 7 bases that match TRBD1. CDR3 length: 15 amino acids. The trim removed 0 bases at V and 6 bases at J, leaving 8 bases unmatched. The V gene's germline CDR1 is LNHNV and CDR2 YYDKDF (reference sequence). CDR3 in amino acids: CATSRDRTGLPEQYF. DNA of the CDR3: TGTGCCACCAGCAGAGACCGGACAGGTTTACCCGAGCAGTACTTC.

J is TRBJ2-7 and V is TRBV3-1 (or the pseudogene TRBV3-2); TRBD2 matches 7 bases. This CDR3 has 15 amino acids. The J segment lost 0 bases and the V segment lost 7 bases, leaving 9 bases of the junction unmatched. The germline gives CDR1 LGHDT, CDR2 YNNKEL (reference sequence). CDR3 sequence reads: CASNPGSGISYEQYF. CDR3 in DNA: TGTGCCAGCAATCCGGGGAGCGGGATCTCCTACGAGCAGTACTTC.

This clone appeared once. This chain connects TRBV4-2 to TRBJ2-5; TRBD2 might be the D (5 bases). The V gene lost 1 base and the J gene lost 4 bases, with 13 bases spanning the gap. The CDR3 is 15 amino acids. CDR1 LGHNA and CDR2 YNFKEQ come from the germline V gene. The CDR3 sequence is CASSQASGAVETQYF. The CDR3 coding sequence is TGTGCCAGCAGCCAAGCAAGCGGCGCTGTAGAGACCCAGTACTTC.

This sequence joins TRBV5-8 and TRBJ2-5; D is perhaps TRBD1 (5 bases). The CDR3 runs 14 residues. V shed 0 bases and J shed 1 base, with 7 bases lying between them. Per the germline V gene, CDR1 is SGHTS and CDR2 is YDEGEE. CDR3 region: CASSLEGVQETQYF. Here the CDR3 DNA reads TGTGCCAGCAGCTTGGAAGGGGTCCAAGAGACCCAGTACTTC.

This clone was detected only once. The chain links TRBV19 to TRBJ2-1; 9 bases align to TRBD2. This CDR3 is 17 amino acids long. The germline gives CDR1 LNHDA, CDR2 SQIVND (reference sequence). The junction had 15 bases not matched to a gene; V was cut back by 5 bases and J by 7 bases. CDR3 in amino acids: CASSRASGVGLRNEQFF. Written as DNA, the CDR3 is TGTGCCAGTAGTCGGGCTAGCGGGGTGGGACTTAGAAATGAGCAGTTCTTC.

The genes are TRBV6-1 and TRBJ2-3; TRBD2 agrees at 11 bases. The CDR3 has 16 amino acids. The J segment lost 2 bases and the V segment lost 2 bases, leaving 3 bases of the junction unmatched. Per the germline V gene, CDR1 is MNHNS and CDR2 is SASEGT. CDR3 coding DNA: TGTGCCAGCAGTGAAACTAGCGGGAGCAACACAGATACGCAGTATTTT. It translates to CASSETSGSNTDTQYF.

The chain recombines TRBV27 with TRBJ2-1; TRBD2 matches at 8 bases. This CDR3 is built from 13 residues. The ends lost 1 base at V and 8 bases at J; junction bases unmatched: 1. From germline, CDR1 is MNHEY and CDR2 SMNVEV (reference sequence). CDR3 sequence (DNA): TGTGCCAGCAGTTTATGGACTAGCTATGAGCAGTTCTTC. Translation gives CASSLWTSYEQFF.

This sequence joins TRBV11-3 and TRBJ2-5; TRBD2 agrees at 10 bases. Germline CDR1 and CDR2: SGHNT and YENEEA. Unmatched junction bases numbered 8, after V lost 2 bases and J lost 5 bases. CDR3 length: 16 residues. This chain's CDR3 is CASSLRASGSLETQYF. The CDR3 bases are TGTGCCAGCAGCTTACGGGCTAGCGGGAGTTTGGAGACCCAGTACTTC.

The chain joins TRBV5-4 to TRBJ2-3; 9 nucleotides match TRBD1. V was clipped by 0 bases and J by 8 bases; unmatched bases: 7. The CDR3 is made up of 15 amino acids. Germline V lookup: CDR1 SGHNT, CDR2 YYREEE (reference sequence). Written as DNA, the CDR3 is TGTGCCAGCAGCTTGGGGGGACAGGGCTTAGTTACGCAGTATTTT. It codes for CASSLGGQGLVTQYF. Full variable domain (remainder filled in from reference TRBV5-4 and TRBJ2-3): ETGVTQSPTHLIKTRGQQVTLRCSSQSGHNTVSWYQQALGQGPQFIFQYYREEENGRGNFPPRFSGLQFPNYSSELNVNALELDDSALYLCASSLGGQGLVTQYFGPGTRLTVL.

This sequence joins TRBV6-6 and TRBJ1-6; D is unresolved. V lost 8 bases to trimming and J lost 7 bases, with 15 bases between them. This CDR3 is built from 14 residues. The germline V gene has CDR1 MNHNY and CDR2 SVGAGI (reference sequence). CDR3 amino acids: CASEEGRWNSPLHF. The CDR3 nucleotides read TGTGCCAGCGAAGAAGGGAGGTGGAATTCACCCCTCCACTTT.

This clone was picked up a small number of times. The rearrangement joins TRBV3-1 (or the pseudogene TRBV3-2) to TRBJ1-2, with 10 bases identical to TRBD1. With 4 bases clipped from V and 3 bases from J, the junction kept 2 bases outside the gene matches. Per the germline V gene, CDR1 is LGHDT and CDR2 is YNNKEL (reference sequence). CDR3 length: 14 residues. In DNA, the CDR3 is TGTGCCAGCAGCCGGGGACAGGGGTACTATGGCTACACCTTC. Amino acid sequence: CASSRGQGYYGYTF.

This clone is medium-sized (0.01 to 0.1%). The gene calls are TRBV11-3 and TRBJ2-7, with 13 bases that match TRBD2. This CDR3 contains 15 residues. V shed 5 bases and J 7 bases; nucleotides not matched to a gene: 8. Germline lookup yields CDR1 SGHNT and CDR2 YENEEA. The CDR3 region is CASSPRTSGRREQYF. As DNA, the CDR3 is TGTGCCAGCAGCCCACGGACTAGCGGGAGACGAGAGCAGTACTTC. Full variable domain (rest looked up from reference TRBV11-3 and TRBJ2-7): EAGVVQSPRYKIIEKKQPVAFWCNPISGHNTLYWYLQNLGQGPELLIRYENEEAVDDSQLPKDRFSAERLKGVDSTLKIQPAELGDSAVYLCASSPRTSGRREQYFGPGTRLTVT.

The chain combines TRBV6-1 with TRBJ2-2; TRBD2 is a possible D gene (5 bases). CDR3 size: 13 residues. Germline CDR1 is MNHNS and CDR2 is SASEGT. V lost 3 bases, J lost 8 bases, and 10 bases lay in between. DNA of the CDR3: TGTGCCAGCAGTGATACCGGAGGTGGGGAGCTGTTTTTT. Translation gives CASSDTGGGELFF.

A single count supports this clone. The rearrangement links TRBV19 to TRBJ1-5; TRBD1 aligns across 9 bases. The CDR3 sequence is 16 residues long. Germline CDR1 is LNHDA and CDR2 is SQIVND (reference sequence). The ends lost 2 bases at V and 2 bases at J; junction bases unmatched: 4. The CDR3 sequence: CASSIIWDRGNQPQHF. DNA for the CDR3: TGTGCCAGTAGTATAATCTGGGACAGGGGCAATCAGCCCCAGCATTTT.

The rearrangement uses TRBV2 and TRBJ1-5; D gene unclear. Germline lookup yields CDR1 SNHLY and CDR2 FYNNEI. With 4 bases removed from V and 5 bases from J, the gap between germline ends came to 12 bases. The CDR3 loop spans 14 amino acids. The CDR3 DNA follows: TGTGCCAGCAGTGGGCGGAGAGAATATCAGCCCCAGCATTTT. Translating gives CASSGRREYQPQHF.

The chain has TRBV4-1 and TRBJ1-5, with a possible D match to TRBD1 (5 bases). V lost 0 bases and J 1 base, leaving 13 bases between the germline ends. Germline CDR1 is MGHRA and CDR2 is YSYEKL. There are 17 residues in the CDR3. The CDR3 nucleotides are TGCGCCAGCAGCCAAGACGATAGGGGTCCGAGCAATCAGCCCCAGCATTTT. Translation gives CASSQDDRGPSNQPQHF.

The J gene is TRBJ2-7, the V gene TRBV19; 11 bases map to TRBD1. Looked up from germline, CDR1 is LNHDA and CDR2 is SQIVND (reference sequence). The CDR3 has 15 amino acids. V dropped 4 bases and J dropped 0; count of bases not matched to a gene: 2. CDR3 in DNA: TGTGCCAGTAGTAGGGACAGGGGGATCTCCTACGAGCAGTACTTC. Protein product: CASSRDRGISYEQYF.

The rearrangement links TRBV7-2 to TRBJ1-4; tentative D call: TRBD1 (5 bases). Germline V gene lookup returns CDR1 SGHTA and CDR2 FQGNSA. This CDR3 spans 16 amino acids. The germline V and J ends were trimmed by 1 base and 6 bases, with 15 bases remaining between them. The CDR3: CASSLGILDTDEKLFF. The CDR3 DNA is TGTGCCAGCAGCTTAGGGATCCTGGACACGGATGAAAAACTGTTTTTT.

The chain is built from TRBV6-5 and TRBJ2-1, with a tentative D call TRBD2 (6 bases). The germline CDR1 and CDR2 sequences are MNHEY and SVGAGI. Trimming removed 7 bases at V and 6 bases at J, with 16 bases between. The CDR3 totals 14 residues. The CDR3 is CASTEGAHPNEQFF. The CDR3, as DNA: TGTGCCAGCACGGAGGGAGCCCATCCCAATGAGCAGTTCTTC.

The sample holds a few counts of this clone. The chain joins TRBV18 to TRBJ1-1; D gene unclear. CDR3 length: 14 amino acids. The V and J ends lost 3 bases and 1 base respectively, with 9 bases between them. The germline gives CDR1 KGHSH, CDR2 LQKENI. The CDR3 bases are TGTGCCAGCTCACCTCAGGTGAGGAACACTGAAGCTTTCTTT. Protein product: CASSPQVRNTEAFF.

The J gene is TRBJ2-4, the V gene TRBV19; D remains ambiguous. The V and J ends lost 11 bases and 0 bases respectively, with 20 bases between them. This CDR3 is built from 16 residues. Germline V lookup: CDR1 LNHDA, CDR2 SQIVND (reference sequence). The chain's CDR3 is CAAVAGELLAKNIQYF. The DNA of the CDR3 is TGTGCCGCCGTAGCCGGTGAGCTCCTAGCCAAAAACATTCAGTACTTC. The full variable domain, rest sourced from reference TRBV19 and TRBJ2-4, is DGGITQSPKYLFRKEGQNVTLSCEQNLNHDAMYWYRQDPGQGLRLIYYSQIVNDFQKGDIAEGYSVSREKKESFPLTVTSAQKNPTAFYLCAAVAGELLAKNIQYFGAGTRLSVL.

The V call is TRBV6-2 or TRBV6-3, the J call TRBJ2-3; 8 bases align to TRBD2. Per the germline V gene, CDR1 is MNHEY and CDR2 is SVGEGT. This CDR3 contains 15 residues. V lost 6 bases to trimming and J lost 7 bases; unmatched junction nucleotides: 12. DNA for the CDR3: TGTGCCAGCAGCCCTGTCGGCGGGAGGCCGTATACGCAGTATTTT. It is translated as CASSPVGGRPYTQYF.